These 28 T cell receptor beta chains were all obtained from the same sample, sequenced in a study of regulatory T cells in long-lasting Graves disease. Building the TCR beta libraries relied on iRepertoire HTBI primers, and CDR3 regions underwent Arm-PCR. MiXCR was run by TCRdb on the multiplex PCR reads, yielding one entry per CDR3 protein. Among some 500,000 distinct CDR3 sequences listed, around 16% were seen once. The sample's time point: newly diagnosed GD, antithyroid drugs for less than 3 months. With RNA extracted from PBMCs as input, the TCR library was made. Another study also made use of these data, one on T cells in Graves' hyperthyroidism and ophthalmopathy.

The sample consisted of peripheral blood mononuclear cells (PBMCs), taken at new diagnosis, from a patient treated with antithyroid drugs. All receptors come from a woman aged 35 to 59 with Graves disease.

This clonotype appeared a few times. The chain carries TRBV6-1 and TRBJ1-3; possible D gene TRBD1, 5 bases. Per germline, CDR1 MNHNS and CDR2 SASEGT. The CDR3 extends over 14 amino acids. Trimming cost V 7 bases and J 4 bases, with 14 bases left between them. CDR3: CASKSRVGGNTIYF. The CDR3 region has the DNA TGTGCCAGCAAAAGCAGGGTGGGCGGAAACACCATATATTTT.

CDR3 sequence (DNA): TGTGCCAGTAGTATAGGAGCGGACCCTAACTATGGCTACACCTTC. Translation gives CASSIGADPNYGYTF. The chain uses TRBV19 and TRBJ1-2; D remains ambiguous. The ends were cut back, 1 base at V and 0 bases at J, with 9 bases in the middle. CDR1 is LNHDA and CDR2 is SQIVND in the germline V gene (reference sequence). The CDR3 consists of 15 residues.

This rearrangement joins TRBV10-3 to TRBJ1-6; 8 positions agree with TRBD1. V lost 5 bases to trimming and J lost 14 bases; unmatched junction nucleotides: 11. This CDR3 spans 14 amino acids. The germline V gene encodes CDR1 ENHRY and CDR2 SYGVKD. CDR3 protein: CAISPGQDVGSLHF. The CDR3 coding sequence is TGTGCCATCAGTCCGGGACAGGATGTAGGATCCCTCCACTTT.

This clonotype was recorded many times. Sequence at one end of the junction differs from germline and may be a read error. As DNA, the CDR3 is TGCAGCGTCGAAGGAGCTACAGATACGCAGTATTTT. Its translation: CSVEGATDTQYF. The chain links TRBV29-1 to TRBJ2-3; D gene ambiguous. The CDR3 is 12 amino acids. Germline V CDR1 and CDR2: SQVTM, ANQGSEA.

This clonotype was detected many times. The rearrangement links TRBV28 to TRBJ2-1; 8 positions agree with TRBD1. CDR3 length: 17 amino acids. The V and J ends lost 3 bases and 5 bases, in that order; junction bases with no gene match: 12. CDR1 and CDR2 from the germline V gene are MDHEN and SYDVKM. This CDR3 is CASSFGFLRQGNNEQFF. The CDR3 DNA reads TGTGCCAGCAGTTTCGGGTTTCTGAGACAGGGGAACAATGAGCAGTTCTTC.

About this clonotype itself: With only one base between it and a far larger clone, this is likely a read error. This chain links TRBV13 with TRBJ1-1; TRBD1 is a possible D gene (5 bases). Trimming cost V 5 bases and J 6 bases, with 10 bases left between them. The germline V gene has CDR1 PRHDT and CDR2 FYEKMQ (reference sequence). The CDR3 runs 12 residues. The chain's CDR3 is CASSRRGSEAFF. In nucleotides, the CDR3 is TGTGCCAGCAGCCGAAGGGGTTCTGAAGCTTTCTTT.

The gene calls are TRBV29-1 and TRBJ2-2; TRBD2 is a possible D gene (7 bases). The germline V and J ends were trimmed by 6 bases and 1 base, with 9 bases remaining between them. This CDR3 has 13 residues. Germline CDR1 SQVTM, CDR2 ANQGSEA. CDR3 coding DNA: TGCAGCGTGGGAGGGGGGAACACCGGGGAGCTGTTTTTT. Amino acid sequence: CSVGGGNTGELFF.

This clonotype was counted at least ten times. The chain carries TRBV5-1 and TRBJ1-4, with unresolved D. CDR3 length equals 13 residues. Germline values: CDR1 SGHRS, CDR2 YFSETQ. Between the trimmed V and J ends, which lost 5 bases and 13 bases, there was a span of 18 bases. DNA for the CDR3: TGCGCCAGCAGGTCGGGGTACGACGGCGGACTGTTTTTT. As protein: CASRSGYDGGLFF.

The table lists this clonotype with many counts. The V and J genes are TRBV15 and TRBJ1-5; D remains unclear. Germline CDR1 LNHNV, CDR2 YYDKDF (reference sequence). CDR3 length equals 15 residues. V lost 1 base and J 7 bases, leaving 14 bases between the germline ends. The CDR3 here is CATSRGREGAQPQHF. DNA for the CDR3: TGTGCCACCAGCAGAGGCCGGGAGGGTGCACAGCCCCAGCATTTT.

The chain recombines TRBV6-2 or TRBV6-3 with TRBJ2-2; no clear D. In germline, CDR1 is MNHEY, CDR2 SVGEGT. The CDR3 has 15 amino acids. V shed 5 bases and J shed 3 bases, with 13 bases lying between them. CDR3 bases: TGTGCCAGCAGTGAAATGAGGCGGTACACCGGGGAGCTGTTTTTT. Its protein product is CASSEMRRYTGELFF.

This clonotype appeared a few times. A much larger clone differs from this one at a single base, so this may be a read error. The chain employs TRBV2 and TRBJ1-1; 9 positions agree with TRBD1. The V and J ends lost 7 bases and 4 bases, in that order; junction bases with no gene match: 7. The germline gives CDR1 SNHLY, CDR2 FYNNEI. The CDR3 is made up of 14 amino acids. CDR3 in amino acids: CASKSTGGSTEAFF. The CDR3 nucleotides read TGTGCCAGCAAATCGACAGGGGGGAGCACTGAAGCTTTCTTT.

This clonotype was found a few times. V and J are TRBV9 and TRBJ1-1, with D uncertain. Per the germline V gene, CDR1 is SGDLS and CDR2 is YYNGEE. V was shortened by 4 bases and J by 1 base, with 11 bases between the two germline ends. The length of the CDR3 is 14 residues. CDR3 nucleotide sequence: TGTGCCAGCAGCTTGCGACCGAGGAACACTGAAGCTTTCTTT. Translation: CASSLRPRNTEAFF.

The V and J genes are TRBV5-6 and TRBJ1-5, with D possibly being TRBD1 (5 bases). Germline CDR1 reads SGHDT; CDR2 reads YYEEEE. The length of the CDR3 is 15 residues. The germline V and J ends were trimmed by 0 bases and 2 bases, with 9 bases remaining between them. In nucleotides, the CDR3 is TGTGCCAGCAGCTTGGAAGGGGAAGGCAATCAGCCCCAGCATTTT. Translated: CASSLEGEGNQPQHF.

The J gene is TRBJ1-6, the V gene TRBV5-1; D gene ambiguous. Germline V gives CDR1 SGHRS, CDR2 YFSETQ. Trimming took 5 bases from V and 5 from J, leaving 11 bases between them. This CDR3 has 14 residues. CDR3 amino acids: CASRATVDNSPLHF. The CDR3 nucleotides are TGCGCCAGCAGAGCAACAGTTGATAATTCACCCCTCCACTTT.

This clonotype has ten or more counts. The rearrangement links TRBV5-1 to TRBJ2-7; 10 bases match TRBD1. The ends lost 3 bases at V and 5 bases at J; junction bases unmatched: 5. This CDR3 contains 14 residues. CDR1 SGHRS and CDR2 YFSETQ come from the germline V gene. CDR3 region: CASSSGTGADEQYF. In DNA form, the CDR3 reads TGCGCCAGCAGCTCCGGGACAGGGGCCGACGAGCAGTACTTC.

The V call is TRBV6-9, the J call TRBJ1-5; 9 bases map to TRBD1. The ends lost 3 bases at V and 2 bases at J; junction bases unmatched: 26. The CDR3 is 23 amino acids. Germline loops: CDR1 MNHGY, CDR2 SVAAGI. CDR3 residues: CASSYVGTGMRYALLMGNQPQHF. The CDR3 DNA sequence: TGTGCCAGCAGTTACGTCGGGACAGGGATGAGGTATGCTCTACTTATGGGCAATCAGCCCCAGCATTTT.

Notes on this clonotype: A far larger clone is one nucleotide away, so this likely arose from a read error. The CDR3 loop is CASGGQGYEQFF. The CDR3 region has the DNA TGTGCCAGCGGAGGACAGGGCTACGAGCAGTTCTTC. The rearrangement uses TRBV28 and TRBJ2-1; TRBD1 aligns across 8 bases. In germline, CDR1 is MDHEN, CDR2 SYDVKM. The CDR3 runs to 12 residues. V shed 8 bases, J shed 10 bases, and the junction held 7 bases outside the gene matches.

The chain employs TRBV9 and TRBJ2-3; the D gene is possibly TRBD1 (5 bases). The CDR3 has 15 residues. Trimming took 1 base from V and 0 from J, leaving 9 bases between them. Germline values: CDR1 SGDLS, CDR2 YYNGEE. The DNA for the CDR3 is TGTGCCAGCAGCGTACAGGGTGCTAGCACAGATACGCAGTATTTT. This sequence encodes CASSVQGASTDTQYF. The full variable domain, completed using reference TRBV9 and TRBJ2-3, is DSGVTQTPKHLITATGQRVTLRCSPRSGDLSVYWYQQSLDQGLQFLIQYYNGEERAKGNILERFSAQQFPDLHSELNLSSLELGDSALYFCASSVQGASTDTQYFGPGTRLTVL.

In its sample, this clonotype was seen a few times. The gene calls are TRBV11-2 and TRBJ2-4; 7 bases line up with TRBD1. CDR1 and CDR2 (germline): SGHAT, FQNNGV. Unmatched junction bases numbered 6, after V lost 1 base and J lost 3 bases. There are 16 residues in the CDR3. The DNA for the CDR3 is TGTGCCAGCAGCTTAGCGGGACAGTTGGGCAAAAACATTCAGTACTTC. It codes for CASSLAGQLGKNIQYF.

This chain joins TRBV5-4 and TRBJ2-7; perhaps TRBD1 as D (5 bases). V lost 0 bases and J 2 bases, leaving 9 bases between the germline ends. Germline assignment: CDR1 SGHNT and CDR2 YYREEE (reference sequence). This CDR3 is 14 amino acids long. The CDR3 spells CASSLDSGTYEQYF. The CDR3 nucleotides read TGTGCCAGCAGCTTGGACTCAGGGACCTACGAGCAGTACTTC.

This clonotype has just a few counts. The chain has TRBV5-1 and TRBJ2-1; TRBD1 aligns across 7 bases. V was clipped by 9 bases and J by 0 bases; unmatched bases: 15. The CDR3 covers 17 residues. The V gene's germline CDR1 is SGHRS and CDR2 YFSETQ. The chain's CDR3 is CATTTAGGISSYNEQFF. DNA of the CDR3: TGCGCCACGACAACGGCAGGGGGTATCAGCTCCTACAATGAGCAGTTCTTC.

The rearrangement uses TRBV18 and TRBJ2-2; TRBD1 might be the D (6 bases). The germline V gene encodes CDR1 KGHSH and CDR2 LQKENI. Trimming removed 2 bases from V and 0 bases from J, with 10 bases in between. This CDR3 comprises 16 residues. The CDR3 region has the DNA TGTGCCAGCTCACCAAACAGGGCGGCGAACACCGGGGAGCTGTTTTTT. This translates into CASSPNRAANTGELFF.

This clonotype was observed a few times. J is TRBJ2-1 and V is TRBV19, with unresolved D. The CDR3 spans 15 residues. CDR1 is LNHDA and CDR2 is SQIVND in the germline V gene (reference sequence). The V end was cut by 0 bases, the J end by 15 bases, with 21 bases between. CDR3 loop: CASSIDLGLHRKWFF. The CDR3 DNA reads TGTGCCAGTAGTATAGATCTTGGCCTGCACCGTAAGTGGTTCTTC.

V gene TRBV15 combines with J gene TRBJ2-5; 7 nucleotides align to TRBD2. CDR1 and CDR2 (germline): LNHNV, YYDKDF (reference sequence). The CDR3 consists of 17 residues. With V trimmed by 1 base and J by 5 bases, 13 bases remained unmatched. CDR3 amino acids: CATSRGLGREESETQYF. DNA of the CDR3: TGTGCCACCAGCAGAGGGCTTGGGAGGGAAGAGTCGGAGACCCAGTACTTC.

This clonotype was counted only a few times. The gene calls are TRBV29-1 and TRBJ1-1, with unresolved D. The V end lost 7 bases, the J end lost 0 bases, and 12 bases lay between the germline ends. Germline V lookup: CDR1 SQVTM, CDR2 ANQGSEA. This CDR3 comprises 13 residues. CDR3 in amino acids: CSAPGRMNTEAFF. The CDR3 region has the DNA TGCAGCGCTCCCGGGAGAATGAACACTGAAGCTTTCTTT.

There are many counts of this clonotype. V usage is TRBV5-6 and J usage is TRBJ1-2; the D gene is possibly TRBD1 (6 bases). Trimming took off 4 bases at V and 2 bases at J, with 12 bases between the two ends. Germline lookup yields CDR1 SGHDT and CDR2 YYEEEE. CDR3 size: 14 residues. CDR3 sequence: CASSPRTENYGYTF. CDR3 sequence (DNA): TGTGCCAGCAGCCCCCGGACAGAGAACTATGGCTACACCTTC.

V and J are TRBV6-9 and TRBJ1-2; weak D call: TRBD1 (5 bases). Trimming stripped 3 bases from V and 5 bases from J, with 16 bases between. The germline CDR1 and CDR2 sequences are MNHGY and SVAAGI. The CDR3 sequence is 15 residues long. The CDR3 DNA reads TGTGCCAGCAGTTACAGAGGGACGGAACCTTATGGCTACACCTTC. Protein sequence: CASSYRGTEPYGYTF.

This chain links TRBV4-2 with TRBJ2-5; possibly TRBD2 for D (6 bases). Germline CDR1 LGHNA, CDR2 YNFKEQ. V lost 4 bases and J 1 base, leaving 13 bases between the germline ends. CDR3 length equals 15 residues. Here the CDR3 DNA reads TGTGCCAGCAGCCCGGAACTAGCAAGCCAAGAGACCCAGTACTTC. Its translation is CASSPELASQETQYF.